These 9 T cell receptor beta chains were all obtained from the same sample, sequenced in a study of shared clonotypes between healthy human individuals. Some clones are missing from TCRdb's copy, which holds only in-frame ones; the method was immunoSEQ multiplex PCR. The sample holds more than 900,000 clones; 70% to 80% are singletons and the top ten take under 0.8%. Sequenced material: memory CD4+ T cells from PBMCs. The sample's subset: CD45RA-negative fraction. The receptor source for this set is a man younger than 35 in good health. Some clones in this sample may be carry-over from other donors' samples.

The rearrangement links TRBV6-1 to TRBJ2-7; either TRBD1 or TRBD2 may supply D (6 bases each). The germline V gene has CDR1 MNHNS and CDR2 SASEGT. This CDR3 comprises 13 residues. Trimming took off 5 bases at V and 7 bases at J, with 15 bases between the two ends. Here the CDR3 reads CASSNSGAGEQYF. CDR3 in DNA: TGTGCCAGCAGTAACTCGGGGGCAGGGGAGCAGTACTTC.

The chain is built from TRBV10-3 and TRBJ2-6; D call uncertain. This CDR3 contains 14 residues. Germline V gene sequence: CDR1 ENHRY, CDR2 SYGVKD. Trimming removed 5 bases at V and 0 bases at J, with 5 bases between. The CDR3 DNA is TGTGCCATCAGTTGGGCCTCTGGGGCCAACGTCCTGACTTTC. This encodes CAISWASGANVLTF.

The genes are TRBV7-2 and TRBJ2-7, with 8 bases aligning to TRBD1. CDR3 length: 14 amino acids. CDR1 and CDR2 (germline): SGHTA, FQGNSA. V dropped 5 bases and J dropped 4; count of bases not matched to a gene: 7. The CDR3 is CASSPRDRRYEQYF. CDR3 nucleotide sequence: TGTGCCAGCAGCCCCAGGGACAGGAGATACGAGCAGTACTTC.

The V call is TRBV29-1, the J call TRBJ2-1; 9 nucleotides line up with TRBD1. This CDR3 is built from 11 residues. CDR1 and CDR2 from the germline V gene are SQVTM and ANQGSEA. V was clipped by 4 bases and J by 8 bases; unmatched bases: 0. The CDR3 region is CSVGQGDEQFF. DNA for the CDR3: TGCAGCGTTGGACAGGGGGATGAGCAGTTCTTC.

This sequence joins TRBV5-6 and TRBJ1-1; 7 positions match TRBD1. From germline, CDR1 is SGHDT and CDR2 YYEEEE. Trimming removed 4 bases from V and 11 bases from J; junction bases left unmatched: 11. The CDR3 runs to 13 residues. The CDR3 DNA sequence: TGTGCCAGCAGCCCCGAGGGCAGGGGGAATGCTTTCTTT. Translation gives CASSPEGRGNAFF.

This rearrangement joins TRBV28 to TRBJ2-5, with D tentatively TRBD1 or TRBD2 (6 bases each). The V and J ends lost 8 bases and 4 bases respectively, with 17 bases between them. CDR3 length: 14 residues. Germline CDR1 MDHEN, CDR2 SYDVKM. The CDR3 sequence is CASARGVPRETQYF. CDR3 DNA sequence: TGTGCCAGCGCAAGGGGGGTTCCGCGAGAGACCCAGTACTTC.

This chain connects TRBV7-9 to TRBJ2-3; D might be TRBD1 (6 bases). With 5 bases removed from V and 0 bases from J, the gap between germline ends came to 15 bases. CDR3 size: 16 residues. The germline gives CDR1 SEHNR, CDR2 FQNEAQ (reference sequence). The CDR3 coding sequence is TGTGCCAGCAGCCCCCCCGGGACATACAGCACAGATACGCAGTATTTT. This translates into CASSPPGTYSTDTQYF.

The chain couples TRBV28 to TRBJ1-5; D possibly corresponds to TRBD1 (6 bases). Germline loops: CDR1 MDHEN, CDR2 SYDVKM. There are 12 residues in the CDR3. V lost 4 bases, J lost 12 bases, and 13 bases lay in between. The CDR3 is CASSSQGPVQHF. The CDR3 DNA is TGTGCCAGCAGTTCACAGGGACCGGTCCAGCATTTT.

The rearrangement joins TRBV18 to TRBJ2-7, with D perhaps TRBD1 (5 bases). V lost 2 bases to trimming and J lost 6 bases, with 5 bases between them. The CDR3 has 11 residues. Per the germline V gene, CDR1 is KGHSH and CDR2 is LQKENI. The CDR3 DNA follows: TGTGCCAGCTCACCAGACAGCGAGCAGTACTTC. Translated, it gives CASSPDSEQYF.